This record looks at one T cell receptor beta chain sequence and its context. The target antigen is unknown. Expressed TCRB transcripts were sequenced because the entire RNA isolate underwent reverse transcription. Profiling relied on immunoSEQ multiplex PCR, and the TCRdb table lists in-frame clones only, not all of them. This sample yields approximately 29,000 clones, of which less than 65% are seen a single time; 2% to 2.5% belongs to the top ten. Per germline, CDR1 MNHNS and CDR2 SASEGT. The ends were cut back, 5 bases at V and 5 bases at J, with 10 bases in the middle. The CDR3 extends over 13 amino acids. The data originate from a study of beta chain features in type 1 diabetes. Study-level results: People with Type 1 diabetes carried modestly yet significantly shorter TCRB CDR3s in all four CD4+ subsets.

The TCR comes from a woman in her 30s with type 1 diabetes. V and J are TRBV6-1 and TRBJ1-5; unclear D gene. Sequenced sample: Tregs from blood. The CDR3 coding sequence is TGTGCCAGCAGTACCCGGGGAGATCAGCCCCAGCATTTT. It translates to CASSTRGDQPQHF.